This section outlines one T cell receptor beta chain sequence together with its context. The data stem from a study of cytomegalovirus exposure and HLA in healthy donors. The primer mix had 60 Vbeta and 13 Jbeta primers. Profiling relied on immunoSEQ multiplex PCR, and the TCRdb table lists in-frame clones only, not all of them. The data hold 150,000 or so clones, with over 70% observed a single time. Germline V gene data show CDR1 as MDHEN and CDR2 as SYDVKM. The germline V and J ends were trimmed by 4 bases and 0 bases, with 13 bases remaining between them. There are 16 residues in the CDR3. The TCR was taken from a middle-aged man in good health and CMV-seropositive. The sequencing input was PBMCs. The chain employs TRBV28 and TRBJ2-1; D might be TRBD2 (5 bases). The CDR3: CASSSQRGSSYNEQFF. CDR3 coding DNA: TGTGCCAGCAGTTCCCAGAGAGGGAGCTCCTACAATGAGCAGTTCTTC.